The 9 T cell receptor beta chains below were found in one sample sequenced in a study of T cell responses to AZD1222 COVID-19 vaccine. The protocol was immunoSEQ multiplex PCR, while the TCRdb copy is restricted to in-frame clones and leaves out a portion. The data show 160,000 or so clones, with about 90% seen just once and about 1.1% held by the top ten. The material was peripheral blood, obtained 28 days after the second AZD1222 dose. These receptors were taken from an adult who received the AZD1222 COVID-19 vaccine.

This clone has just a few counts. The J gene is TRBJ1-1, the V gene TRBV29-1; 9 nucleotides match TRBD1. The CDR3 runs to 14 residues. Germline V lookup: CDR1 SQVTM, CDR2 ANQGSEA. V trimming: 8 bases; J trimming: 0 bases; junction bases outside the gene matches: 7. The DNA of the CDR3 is TGCAGCTTCGGGACAGGGCCCCTGAACACTGAAGCTTTCTTT. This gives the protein CSFGTGPLNTEAFF.

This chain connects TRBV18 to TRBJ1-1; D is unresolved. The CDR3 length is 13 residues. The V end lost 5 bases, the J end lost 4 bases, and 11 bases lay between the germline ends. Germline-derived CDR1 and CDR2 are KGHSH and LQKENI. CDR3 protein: CASSTGEGTEAFF. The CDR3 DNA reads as TGTGCCAGCTCAACTGGGGAGGGCACTGAAGCTTTCTTT.

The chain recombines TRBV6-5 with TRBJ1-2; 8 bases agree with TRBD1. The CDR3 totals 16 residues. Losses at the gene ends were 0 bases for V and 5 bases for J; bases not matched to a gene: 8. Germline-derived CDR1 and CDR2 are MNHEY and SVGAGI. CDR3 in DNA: TGTGCCAGCAGTTACTCCTTGGCCCAGGGGGCGTATGGCTACACCTTC. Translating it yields CASSYSLAQGAYGYTF.

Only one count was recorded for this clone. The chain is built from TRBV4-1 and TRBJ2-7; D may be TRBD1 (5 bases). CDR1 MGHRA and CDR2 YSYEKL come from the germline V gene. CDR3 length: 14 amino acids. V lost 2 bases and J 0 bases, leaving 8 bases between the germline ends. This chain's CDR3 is CASSQKQASYEQYF. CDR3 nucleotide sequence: TGCGCCAGCAGCCAAAAACAGGCCTCCTACGAGCAGTACTTC.

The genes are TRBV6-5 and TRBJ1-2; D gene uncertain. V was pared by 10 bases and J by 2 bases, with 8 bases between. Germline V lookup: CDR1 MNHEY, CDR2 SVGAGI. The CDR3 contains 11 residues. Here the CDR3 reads CAIAENYGYTF. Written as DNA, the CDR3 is TGTGCCATCGCGGAGAACTATGGCTACACCTTC.

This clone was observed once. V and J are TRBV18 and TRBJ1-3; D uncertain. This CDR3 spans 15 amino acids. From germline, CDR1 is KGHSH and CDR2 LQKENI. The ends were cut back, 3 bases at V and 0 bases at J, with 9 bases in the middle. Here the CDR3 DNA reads TGTGCCAGCTCACCCGGACCGCACTCTGGAAACACCATATATTTT. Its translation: CASSPGPHSGNTIYF.

This CDR3 reads CAGSRTSGDTQYF. In DNA form, the CDR3 reads TGTGCCGGATCTCGGACCTCAGGAGATACGCAGTATTTT. The rearrangement links TRBV6-5 to TRBJ2-3; D call uncertain. The CDR3 totals 13 residues. Germline assignment: CDR1 MNHEY and CDR2 SVGAGI. Trimming cost V 11 bases and J 5 bases, with 17 bases left between them.

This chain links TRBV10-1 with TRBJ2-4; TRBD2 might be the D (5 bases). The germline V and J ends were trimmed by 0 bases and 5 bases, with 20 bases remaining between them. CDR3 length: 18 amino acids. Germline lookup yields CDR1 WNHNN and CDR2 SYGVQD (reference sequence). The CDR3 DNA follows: TGCGCCAGCAGTGAGTCGAGAATCTCGGGGAAGTGGGAAAACATTCAGTACTTC. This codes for CASSESRISGKWENIQYF.

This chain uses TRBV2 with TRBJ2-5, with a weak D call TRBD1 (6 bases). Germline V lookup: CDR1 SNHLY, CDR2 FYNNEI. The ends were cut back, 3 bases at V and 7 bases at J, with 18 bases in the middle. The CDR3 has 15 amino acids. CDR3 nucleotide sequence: TGTGCCAGCAGTGAGGGGGTACAGGGTGTGGGGACCCAGTACTTC. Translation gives CASSEGVQGVGTQYF.